The text below deals with one T cell receptor (beta chain). Clones were read by immunoSEQ multiplex PCR, and TCRdb kept only the in-frame ones, dropping some. The sample lists 120,000 to 150,000 clones, about 86% seen once, with approximately 5% in the top ten. Unmatched junction bases numbered 5, after V lost 3 bases and J lost 7 bases. This CDR3 is built from 14 residues. The germline CDR1 and CDR2 sequences are KGHSH and LQKENI. The data derive from a study of T cell responses to AZD1222 COVID-19 vaccine. The V gene is TRBV18, the J gene TRBJ1-4; 7 positions agree with TRBD1. This sequence was found in an adult who received the AZD1222 COVID-19 vaccine. This material consisted of peripheral blood, taken 28 days after the second AZD1222 dose. CDR3 protein: CASSPKPGGEKLFF. CDR3 nucleotides: TGTGCCAGCTCACCCAAGCCAGGGGGTGAAAAACTGTTTTTT.